This TCR beta chain originates from a study of OX40 agonist ivuxolimab in advanced cancers. Turning to the study itself: The dose of intravenous ivuxolimab that patients received every 2 weeks ranged from 0.01 to 10 mg/kg. Patients assigned to dose escalation were diagnosed with hepatocellular carcinoma, melanoma, renal cell or head and neck cancer.

Autoimmune disease history or systemic immunosuppression was exclusionary. Generated by immunoSEQ multiplex PCR, the TCRdb table keeps only in-frame clones and is missing some. The sample shows tens of thousands of clones, 91% of them seen only once. Note on this clone: Its cognate antigen is unknown.

Findings and caveats of the study: At doses 0.1 to 3.0 mg/kg, CD4+ and CD8+ clones expanded.

The source material was CD4+ or CD8+ T cells sorted from blood, sampled in a trial of the OX40 agonist ivuxolimab. The clonotype originates from an adult with an advanced solid tumor such as melanoma, head and neck, liver or kidney cancer.

In DNA, the CDR3 is TGCGCCAGCAGCCAGCCCTATATGGGCGGCGCTGGAAACACCATATATTTT. The encoded protein is CASSQPYMGGAGNTIYF. V gene TRBV4-1 combines with J gene TRBJ1-3; D ambiguous. CDR3 length: 17 amino acids. V lost 3 bases, J lost 2 bases, and 17 bases lay in between. The germline V gene encodes CDR1 MGHRA and CDR2 YSYEKL.